These T cell receptor beta chains were read from a single sample in a study of CD8+ T cells in alopecia areata. Assay used: immunoSEQ multiplex PCR; TCRdb lists only in-frame clones, some missing. Of about 120,000 clones in the sample, around 56% were seen once. Specimen: CD4+ T cells sorted from blood, collected at week 4, from a patient treated with tofacitinib. Every receptor here comes from a human donor with alopecia areata. Each CDR3 is given with its conserved first and last residue. A D gene is named only where the DNA matches it firmly. The listing skips clone size in some rows; elsewhere it reads once, few, many or a size class.

J,D,V,size,DNA,CDR3
TRBJ2-3,TRBD2,TRBV19,few,TGTGCCAGGGTCGGAAAGATGGGACTAGCGGGGGCCCGCACAGATACGCAGTATTTT,CARVGKMGLAGARTDTQYF
TRBJ2-3,.,TRBV10-3,.,TGTGCCATCAAGGAGCATGAGTCAGATACGCAGTATTTT,CAIKEHESDTQYF
TRBJ1-2,.,TRBV7-8,.,TGTGCCAGCAGCTTAGCGACAGGCCGGATTAACTATGGCTACACCTTC,CASSLATGRINYGYTF
TRBJ2-1,.,TRBV2,.,TGTGCCAGCAGTGTTCAGGGCTGGCATGAGCAGTTCTTC,CASSVQGWHEQFF
TRBJ1-1,TRBD1,TRBV4-2,.,TGTGCCAGCAGCCACCGTCCCGGGACAGTGGGCAACACTGAAGCTTTCTTT,CASSHRPGTVGNTEAFF
TRBJ1-1,.,TRBV30,.,TGTGCCTGGAGTGCCCAAAATCTAAGGACGGGGAAAGCTTTCTTT,CAWSAQNLRTGKAFF
TRBJ2-1,.,TRBV30,.,TGTGCCTGGAGTCGGGGACGGGTAAATGAGCAGTTCTTC,CAWSRGRVNEQFF
TRBJ1-6,.,TRBV5-1,.,TGCGCCAGCAGCTGGGGAGACAATTCACCCCTCCACTTT,CASSWGDNSPLHF
TRBJ1-1,.,TRBV5-1,.,TGCGCCAGCAGCCGGTCCCTGACAGAGAACACTGAAGCTTTCTTT,CASSRSLTENTEAFF
TRBJ1-2,TRBD1,TRBV29-1,.,TGCAGCGTTCTCTCAGGGGGCTATGGCTACACCTTC,CSVLSGGYGYTF
TRBJ2-6,.,TRBV29-1,.,TGCAGCGTTTCGTTGGTCTCTGGGGCCAACGTCCTGACTTTC,CSVSLVSGANVLTF
TRBJ2-6,.,TRBV7-9,.,TGTGCCAGTGAGGGGCCTGCCTCTGGGGCCAACGTCCTGACTTTC,CASEGPASGANVLTF
TRBJ1-5,TRBD1,TRBV10-3,.,TGTGCCATCAGTCCCGGGACAGGGTTTCAGCCCCAGCATTTT,CAISPGTGFQPQHF
TRBJ2-1,.,TRBV29-1,.,TGCAGCGCCGACCTCTGGGACAATGAGCAGTTCTTC,CSADLWDNEQFF
TRBJ2-5,TRBD1,TRBV4-2,.,TGTGCCAGCAGCCAAGATATGGGACAGGGGGAGGGGACCCAGTACTTC,CASSQDMGQGEGTQYF
TRBJ1-5,.,TRBV30,.,TGTGCCTGGACCCACCGGGGGGAGGGGCAGCCCCAGCATTTT,CAWTHRGEGQPQHF
TRBJ1-1,TRBD1,TRBV30,.,TGTGCCTGGAGTCGGACAGGGGGCGGGTACACTGAAGCTTTCTTT,CAWSRTGGGYTEAFF
TRBJ2-1,TRBD1,TRBV29-1,.,TGCAGCGTTGCATCGGTGCAGGGGGCGGCTGAGCAGTTCTTC,CSVASVQGAAEQFF
TRBJ2-1,TRBD2,TRBV29-1,.,TGCAGCGTTGGGGAGACTAGCGGACGCTACTCCTACAATGAGCAGTTCTTC,CSVGETSGRYSYNEQFF
TRBJ2-3,.,TRBV29-1,few,TGCAGCGTCCGGGGCAGGATCACAGATACGCAGTATTTT,CSVRGRITDTQYF
TRBJ2-2,TRBD1,TRBV7-8,.,TGTGCCAGCAGCACCCAACAGGGGGACGCCACCGGGGAGCTGTTTTTT,CASSTQQGDATGELFF
TRBJ1-4,.,TRBV29-1,few,TGCAGCGTCTCGGGACGGGCGAATGAAAAACTGTTTTTT,CSVSGRANEKLFF
TRBJ1-2,TRBD1,TRBV30,.,TGTGCCTGGAGGCCGACAGGGGAGTACTATGGCTACACCTTC,CAWRPTGEYYGYTF
TRBJ2-1,TRBD1,TRBV7-9,.,TGTGCCAGCAGCTTAGGCGGCAGGGGGACCCTCACCTTGGAGTTCTTC,CASSLGGRGTLTLEFF
TRBJ2-7,.,TRBV5-1,.,TGCGCCAGCAGCCCCGACAAGTTCGGGCAGTACTTC,CASSPDKFGQYF